This record concerns one T cell receptor (beta chain) sequence. Amplification used 60 Vbeta primers and 13 Jbeta primers. Sequenced by immunoSEQ multiplex PCR; TCRdb stores in-frame clones only, minus some. The data show some 77,000 clones, with over 70% seen just once and 7.2% held by the top ten. V was clipped by 3 bases and J by 4 bases; unmatched bases: 5. The germline CDR1 and CDR2 sequences are SNHLY and FYNNEI. This CDR3 has 14 residues. These data belong to a study of cytomegalovirus exposure and HLA in healthy donors. Material: PBMCs. This rearrangement joins TRBV2 to TRBJ2-7; 8 bases agree with TRBD1. The sequence was collected from a woman between 40 and 55 years old in good health and CMV-seronegative. For the CDR3, the DNA is TGTGCCAGCAGTGAGAGACAGGGGCGGTACGAGCAGTACTTC. This encodes CASSERQGRYEQYF.